The clone carrying this TCR beta chain was counted only a few times. Its antigen is unidentified. MiXCR was run by TCRdb on the 5' RACE reads, yielding one entry per CDR3 protein. The table includes hundreds of thousands of distinct CDR3 sequences, approximately 16% detected once. The trim removed 6 bases at V and 3 bases at J, leaving 5 bases unmatched. The CDR3 is 13 amino acids. Per germline, CDR1 DFQATT and CDR2 SNEGSKA (reference sequence). The data are from a study of T cells after yellow fever vaccination. Regarding the study as a whole: There was a small share of clonotypes that showed up in both the CD4 and CD8 compartments. Among primary-vaccination clones, most reappeared after the booster, at roughly 96% for CD4 and 88% for CD8.

This sequence was found in a man in his late teens or twenties who received the YFV17D yellow fever vaccine. The rearrangement joins TRBV20-1 to TRBJ2-1; 7 nucleotides match TRBD1. Sequences were derived from PBMCs, sampled around 5 days after the first yellow fever vaccination. For the CDR3, the DNA is TGCAGTGCCAGGACAGGCCTCTACAATGAGCAGTTCTTC. This encodes CSARTGLYNEQFF.